This T cell receptor (beta chain) is from a study of molecular identifiers for immune sequencing clone quantification. This clonotype showed up many times. The antigen is unknown. Study observations and caveats: Jurkat TCR RNA from one cell was spiked into around 1 million naive cells, and it was reportedly detectable there.

TCRdb processed the PCR reads anew with MiXCR; each CDR3 protein has one entry. The data hold 60,000 to 70,000 distinct CDR3 sequences, with 15% to 20% observed a single time. Trimming cost V 3 bases and J 5 bases; bases outside gene matches: 7. Germline V gene data show CDR1 as SGHRS and CDR2 as YFSETQ. This CDR3 region has 15 residues. Naive CD8 T cells were FACS-sorted by CD8+CD4-CCR7+CD45RA+ markers. The sequence was obtained from a human donor in good health. Some libraries in this study had Jurkat cell RNA spiked in. The sequenced material came from naive CD8+ T cells from blood, with Jurkat cell RNA spiked in. Subset specified: FACS-sorted CD8+CD4-CCR7+CD45RA+ naive T cells. The chain couples TRBV5-1 to TRBJ2-3; 9 positions agree with TRBD1. CDR3 DNA sequence: TGCGCCAGCAGCTCTACAGGGGGCGTTGGAGATACGCAGTATTTT. Translation: CASSSTGGVGDTQYF.